The 22 T cell receptor beta chains in this list originate from one sample, sequenced in a study of T cells in Graves' hyperthyroidism and ophthalmopathy (dated by TCRdb to about 2019). Libraries were prepared through multiplex PCR. TCRdb names Illumina HiSeq 2000 as the instrument used. The TCR beta CDR3 regions were amplified from the RNA transcripts. A first-round RT-PCR of the TCR CDR3 used the HTBI primer set with the Qiagen OneStep RT-PCR kit. TCRdb reprocessing: public reads trimmed at Q25 with fastp, clones called with MiXCR, in-frame beta chains kept. Identical CDR3 proteins give one entry, which carries the most common genes and DNA. The sample includes around 800,000 distinct CDR3 sequences, with around 39% observed a single time. Around 9.3% of the sample lies in the top ten. Sample: blood. The receptor source for this set is a man aged 18-30 years with Graves' hyperthyroidism.

This clonotype was picked up many times. Here the CDR3 DNA reads TGTGCCATCAGTGACAGTGGAGAGACCCAGTACTTC. Its protein is CAISDSGETQYF. The rearrangement uses TRBV10-3 and TRBJ2-5; D ambiguous. The ends were cut back, 3 bases at V and 4 bases at J, with 6 bases in the middle. Germline CDR1 and CDR2: ENHRY and SYGVKD. The CDR3 has 12 amino acids.

A word on this clonotype: Here the CDR3 omits its conserved ending phenylalanine or tryptophan, so a read error is the likely source. The DNA is omitted, as the CDR3 cannot be located on it reliably, and the CDR3 follows TCRdb's listing. V usage is TRBV9 and J usage is TRBJ2-1. Per the germline V gene, CDR1 is SGDLS and CDR2 is YYNGEE. Inclusive of both ends, the CDR3 amounts to 8 amino acids. The CDR3 loop reads CASSVENT.

This chain joins TRBV28 and TRBJ2-7; 9 positions agree with TRBD1. V lost 4 bases to trimming and J lost 4 bases; unmatched junction nucleotides: 8. Germline V gives CDR1 MDHEN, CDR2 SYDVKM. The CDR3 consists of 15 residues. This CDR3 is CASSSMRDRVYEQYF. CDR3 bases: TGTGCCAGCAGTTCTATGCGGGACAGGGTGTACGAGCAGTACTTC.

J is TRBJ2-7 and V is TRBV14; no definite D call. The CDR3 consists of 14 residues. Germline V gives CDR1 SGHDN, CDR2 FVKESK. Trimming left V 1 base short and J 2 bases short, with 9 bases between. In DNA, the CDR3 is TGTGCCAGCAGCCAAGGACCTTTCCCCTACGAGCAGTACTTC. Translating gives CASSQGPFPYEQYF.

The chain is built from TRBV19 and TRBJ1-6; no firm D call. The length of the CDR3 is 16 residues. Trimming left V 6 bases short and J 7 bases short, with 19 bases between. Germline V gene lookup returns CDR1 LNHDA and CDR2 SQIVND (reference sequence). CDR3 residues: CASRSAGLTGNSPLHF. The CDR3 nucleotides are TGTGCCAGTAGATCCGCAGGCCTAACGGGGAATTCACCCCTCCACTTT.

Concerning this clonotype itself: A much larger clone lies a single base off, so this may be a read error. V gene TRBV29-1 combines with J gene TRBJ2-7; D is uncertain. Germline V gene data show CDR1 as SQVTM and CDR2 as ANQGSEA. The CDR3 totals 11 residues. V was shortened by 1 base and J by 5 bases, with 6 bases between the two germline ends. The CDR3 bases are TGCAGCGTTGAAGTTGGGGACGAGCAGTACTTC. It is translated as CSVEVGDEQYF.

On this clonotype: Just one base apart from a much larger clone, this may be a read error. A read error is likely, as this CDR3 ends without the conserved phenylalanine or tryptophan. The chain has TRBV6-6 and TRBJ1-5; D unclear. V shed 6 bases and J shed 1 base, with 10 bases lying between them. Germline V CDR1 and CDR2: MNHNY, SVGAGI (reference sequence). This CDR3 has 14 amino acids. CDR3 nucleotide sequence: TGTGCCAGCAGGAGGACTAGCAGCAATCAGCCCCAGCATCTT. It is translated as CASRRTSSNQPQHL.

V and J are TRBV20-1 and TRBJ2-5; 7 nucleotides align to TRBD2. Unmatched junction bases numbered 9, after V lost 4 bases and J lost 7 bases. The CDR3 runs to 13 residues. Germline V lookup: CDR1 DFQATT, CDR2 SNEGSKA (reference sequence). For the CDR3, the DNA is TGCAGTGCTATATTAGCCGGGGAGGGGACCCAGTACTTC. It translates to CSAILAGEGTQYF.

This clonotype showed up many times. The CDR3 loop reads CASSESRLAATYEQYF. CDR3 bases: TGTGCCAGCAGTGAATCTCGGCTAGCGGCTACCTACGAGCAGTACTTC. This sequence joins TRBV25-1 and TRBJ2-7; 7 bases match TRBD2. J was trimmed by 2 bases and V by 1 base; bases with no gene match: 8. This CDR3 region has 16 residues. Germline CDR1 and CDR2: MGHDK and SYGVNS.

This clonotype has more than one count but fewer than ten. The chain is built from TRBV6-5 and TRBJ1-6; TRBD1 might be the D (5 bases). Looked up from germline, CDR1 is MNHEY and CDR2 is SVGAGI. CDR3 length equals 15 residues. V shed 5 bases and J shed 6 bases, with 14 bases lying between them. The CDR3 loop reads CASSLQGVGNSPLHF. In DNA form, the CDR3 reads TGTGCCAGCAGTCTGCAGGGTGTAGGTAATTCACCCCTCCACTTT.

The chain has TRBV7-6 and TRBJ2-7; D ambiguous. This CDR3 comprises 12 residues. V lost 5 bases and J 6 bases, leaving 11 bases between the germline ends. Germline V CDR1 and CDR2: SGHVS, FNYEAQ. The CDR3 sequence is CASSPGTLEQYF. The CDR3 DNA reads as TGTGCCAGCAGCCCCGGAACCCTCGAGCAGTACTTC.

This clonotype has ten or more counts. V gene TRBV7-6 combines with J gene TRBJ1-4, with 7 bases matching TRBD1. There are 16 residues in the CDR3. With 8 bases clipped from V and 4 bases from J, the junction kept 13 bases outside the gene matches. Germline CDR1 and CDR2: SGHVS and FNYEAQ. CDR3 protein: CASGTQEGQNNEKLFF. The CDR3 coding sequence is TGTGCCAGCGGAACTCAGGAGGGACAGAATAATGAAAAACTGTTTTTT.

V gene TRBV25-1 combines with J gene TRBJ1-1; D may be TRBD1 (5 bases). The germline V and J ends were trimmed by 7 bases and 4 bases, with 13 bases remaining between them. The CDR3 spans 13 residues. Germline V lookup: CDR1 MGHDK, CDR2 SYGVNS. The CDR3 region has the DNA TGTGCCAGCACCGGGGACGGACGCACTGAAGCTTTCTTT. It is translated as CASTGDGRTEAFF.

This clonotype has a handful of counts. The germline gene is not matched at one end of the junction; a read error may be the cause. The gene calls are TRBV7-2 and TRBJ1-5, with unresolved D. The CDR3 runs 16 residues. CDR1 and CDR2 (germline): SGHTA, FQGNSA. The CDR3 region has the DNA TGCGCCAGCAGCCAAGATTCGAACAGCGACAATCAGCCCCAGCATTTT. This sequence encodes CASSQDSNSDNQPQHF.

CDR3: CSVGQGLSNQPQHF. CDR3 DNA sequence: TGCAGCGTCGGACAGGGGTTGAGCAATCAGCCCCAGCATTTT. This sequence joins TRBV29-1 and TRBJ1-5; TRBD1 matches 9 bases. Germline V gives CDR1 SQVTM, CDR2 ANQGSEA. The CDR3 is 14 amino acids. The trim removed 6 bases at V and 1 base at J, leaving 4 bases unmatched.

This clonotype has only a few counts. The V call is TRBV12-3 or TRBV12-4, the J call TRBJ2-2; no clear D gene. V was cut by 2 bases and J by 4 bases, with 5 bases left in between. This CDR3 spans 13 amino acids. The CDR3 region has the DNA TGTGCCAGCAGTTTATCTATCACCGGGGAGCTGTTTTTT. Its translation: CASSLSITGELFF.

This clonotype was seen more than once but under ten times. V gene TRBV7-2 combines with J gene TRBJ2-7, with D hard to call. The germline V gene has CDR1 SGHTA and CDR2 FQGNSA. V lost 1 base and J 5 bases, leaving 12 bases between the germline ends. CDR3 length: 14 amino acids. Here the CDR3 DNA reads TGTGCCAGCAGCTTAGAACTTGCACGGGACGAGCAGTACTTC. It specifies CASSLELARDEQYF.

This clonotype has a count of ten or more. The chain employs TRBV5-1 and TRBJ1-5; D is undetermined. V shed 7 bases and J shed 0 bases, with 14 bases lying between them. This CDR3 has 15 residues. Germline assignment: CDR1 SGHRS and CDR2 YFSETQ. The CDR3 loop is CASRHGLDSNQPQHF. CDR3 nucleotide sequence: TGCGCCAGCCGTCATGGCTTAGATAGCAATCAGCCCCAGCATTTT.

This clonotype was seen a few times. The chain is built from TRBV25-1 and TRBJ2-7; possible D gene TRBD1, 6 bases. V was shortened by 0 bases and J by 4 bases, with 13 bases between the two germline ends. The CDR3 extends over 15 amino acids. Germline CDR1 MGHDK, CDR2 SYGVNS. The CDR3 loop reads CASSEYFGTPYEQYF. The CDR3 DNA is TGTGCCAGCAGTGAATATTTTGGGACACCTTACGAGCAGTACTTC.

This clonotype was observed at least ten times. The rearrangement links TRBV7-2 to TRBJ2-5; no clear D. The CDR3 is 14 amino acids. V was shortened by 4 bases and J by 4 bases, with 13 bases between the two germline ends. The germline gives CDR1 SGHTA, CDR2 FQGNSA. In nucleotides, the CDR3 is TGTGCCAGCAGCTCCTATGGGGTTGGAGAGACCCAGTACTTC. Residues: CASSSYGVGETQYF.

This chain uses TRBV20-1 with TRBJ1-4, with a possible D match to TRBD1 (6 bases). Germline V lookup: CDR1 DFQATT, CDR2 SNEGSKA (reference sequence). CDR3 length: 14 amino acids. The germline V and J ends were trimmed by 6 bases and 8 bases, with 19 bases remaining between them. CDR3 in DNA: TGCAGTGCCGAATCAGGGGAGGTTGAGGAAAAACTGTTTTTT. Protein: CSAESGEVEEKLFF.

The gene calls are TRBV2 and TRBJ1-2; D remains unclear. V dropped 9 bases and J dropped 0 bases, with 8 bases sitting between them. This CDR3 spans 12 amino acids. Looked up from germline, CDR1 is SNHLY and CDR2 is FYNNEI. The CDR3 reads CARELANYGYTF. The CDR3 coding sequence is TGTGCCAGAGAGCTAGCTAACTATGGCTACACCTTC.